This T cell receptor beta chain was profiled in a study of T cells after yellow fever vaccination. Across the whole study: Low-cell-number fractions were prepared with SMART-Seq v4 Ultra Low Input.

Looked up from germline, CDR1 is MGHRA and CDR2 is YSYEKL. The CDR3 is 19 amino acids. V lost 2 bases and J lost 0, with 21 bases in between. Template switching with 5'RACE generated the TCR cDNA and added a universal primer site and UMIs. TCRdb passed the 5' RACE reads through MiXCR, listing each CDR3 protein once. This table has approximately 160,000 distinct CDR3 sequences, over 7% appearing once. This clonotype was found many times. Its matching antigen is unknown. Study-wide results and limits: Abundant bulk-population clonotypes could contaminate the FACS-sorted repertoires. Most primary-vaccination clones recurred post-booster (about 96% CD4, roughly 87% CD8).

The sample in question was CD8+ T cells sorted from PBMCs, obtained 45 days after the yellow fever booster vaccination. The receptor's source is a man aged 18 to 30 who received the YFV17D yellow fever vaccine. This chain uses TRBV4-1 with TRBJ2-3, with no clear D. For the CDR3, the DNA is TGCGCCAGCAGCCAATATACGGCGAACTTGCGGAGTAGCACAGATACGCAGTATTTT. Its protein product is CASSQYTANLRSSTDTQYF.